This T cell receptor beta chain was captured in a study of CD8+ T cells in alopecia areata. The wider study: A regimen of oral tofacitinib, 5 to 10 mg twice daily, was given to treated patients. The study's findings and limits: Normal skin's resident alphabeta T cells are also sequenced in scalp samples. Higher clonality was seen in lesional scalp than in normal scalp, especially in alopecia totalis/universalis.

Turning to this clone: What it binds is not known.

Peripheral blood and lesional scalp punch biopsies were taken from alopecia areata patients. Germline CDR1 SNHLY, CDR2 FYNNEI. V was pared by 5 bases and J by 5 bases, with 13 bases between. This CDR3 has 14 residues. The authors extracted RNA and reverse transcribed it into cDNA as the sequencing template. Measured with immunoSEQ multiplex PCR; TCRdb has only the in-frame clones, and not every one. The sample lists some 150,000 clones; less than 80% were seen once. Sequencing used CD8+ T cells sorted from blood, obtained at week 0. This TCR was sampled from a human donor with alopecia areata. The chain has TRBV2 and TRBJ1-5, with no clear D. The CDR3 DNA sequence: TGTGCCAGCAGTTCCCGAACAAGAGATCAGCCCCAGCATTTT. Protein: CASSSRTRDQPQHF.